Listed here are 7 T cell receptor beta chains from one sample, sequenced in a study of blood T cell repertoires in COVID-19. Method: immunoSEQ multiplex PCR; TCRdb's copy keeps in-frame clones and lacks some. The sample includes under 150,000 clones, 90% of them seen just once. The sample comprised peripheral blood. The receptors derive from a man in his fifties with active COVID-19.

The rearrangement links TRBV27 to TRBJ2-2, with TRBD1 matching over 7 bases. V lost 3 bases to trimming and J lost 5 bases; unmatched junction nucleotides: 6. The CDR3 contains 15 residues. Germline V gene lookup returns CDR1 MNHEY and CDR2 SMNVEV (reference sequence). The CDR3 sequence is CASSLGRGSTGELFF. The CDR3 nucleotides read TGTGCCAGCAGTTTGGGCAGGGGGAGTACCGGGGAGCTGTTTTTT.

The chain uses TRBV4-1 and TRBJ2-2; D uncertain. The germline V gene encodes CDR1 MGHRA and CDR2 YSYEKL. This CDR3 has 15 residues. Deletions cut 0 bases from V and 7 bases from J, with 12 bases between. Here the CDR3 reads CASSQDRLDGGELFF. The CDR3 coding sequence is TGCGCCAGCAGCCAAGATAGGCTAGACGGCGGGGAGCTGTTTTTT.

This chain uses TRBV5-1 with TRBJ2-1, with TRBD1 matching over 9 bases. Germline V gives CDR1 SGHRS, CDR2 YFSETQ. The J segment lost 9 bases and the V segment lost 6 bases, leaving 7 bases of the junction unmatched. This CDR3 is 13 amino acids long. The CDR3 sequence: CASNVDRGREQFF. CDR3 in DNA: TGCGCCAGCAACGTGGACAGGGGCCGTGAGCAGTTCTTC.

This clone was detected a few times. The chain employs TRBV2 and TRBJ1-5, with 9 bases aligning to TRBD1. This CDR3 comprises 16 residues. J was trimmed by 0 bases and V by 6 bases; bases with no gene match: 6. Germline CDR1 and CDR2: SNHLY and FYNNEI. CDR3: CASSADRGYSNQPQHF. CDR3 DNA sequence: TGTGCCAGCAGCGCTGACAGGGGGTATAGCAATCAGCCCCAGCATTTT.

The chain links TRBV12-3 or TRBV12-4 to TRBJ2-7; unclear D gene. Trimming pared 4 bases from V and 5 bases from J, leaving 6 bases between. CDR3 length: 11 residues. The CDR3 protein is CASSYSDEQYF. In DNA, the CDR3 is TGTGCCAGCAGTTACTCGGACGAGCAGTACTTC.

The chain combines TRBV4-1 with TRBJ2-7; D remains unclear. The CDR3 loop spans 16 amino acids. The V gene lost 3 bases and the J gene lost 3 bases, with 18 bases spanning the gap. The germline V gene encodes CDR1 MGHRA and CDR2 YSYEKL. This CDR3 reads CASSQGPQVRDYEQYV. The CDR3 DNA reads TGCGCCAGCAGCCAGGGCCCGCAAGTACGCGACTACGAGCAGTACGTC.

The J gene is TRBJ2-7, the V gene TRBV6-6; TRBD1 agrees at 8 bases. V lost 5 bases and J lost 3; bases outside the gene matches: 6. CDR1 is MNHNY, CDR2 SVGAGI, per germline (reference sequence). This CDR3 spans 14 amino acids. The DNA of the CDR3 is TGTGCCAGCAGTCCTAAGGACAGGGTCTACGAGCAGTACGTC. Its protein is CASSPKDRVYEQYV.